Listed below are T cell receptor beta chains from one sample, sequenced in a study of blood T cell repertoires in COVID-19. Repertoires were generated with immunoSEQ multiplex PCR, while TCRdb's copy carries only in-frame clones and drops some. The sample contains 380,000 or so clones, approximately 80% of which appear only once. Sequenced input: peripheral blood. These TCRs come from a human donor with acute or convalescent COVID-19. The donor label of this sample is uncertain. Each CDR3 is given with its conserved first and last residue. The order of the fields is D gene, clone size, J gene, V gene, CDR3 DNA, CDR3 protein. The D gene is left open where the match is weak. Part of the rows lack a size; the others show once, few, many or a class for expanded clones.

d_call: TRBD2; clone_size: -; j_call: TRBJ2-5; v_call: TRBV10-2; cdr3_nt: TGCGCCAGCAGTCTGGGACTAGCGGGGGGCCAAGAGACCCAGTACTTC; cdr3_aa: CASSLGLAGGQETQYF
d_call: TRBD1; clone_size: -; j_call: TRBJ2-7; v_call: TRBV5-6; cdr3_nt: TGTGCCAGCAGCCTGGTTCCCGGACAGGGCGCCAACGAGCAGTACTTC; cdr3_aa: CASSLVPGQGANEQYF
d_call: TRBD1; clone_size: -; j_call: TRBJ1-5; v_call: TRBV6-5; cdr3_nt: TGTGCCAGCAGTCCACAGGGGTCCAATCAGCCCCAGCATTTT; cdr3_aa: CASSPQGSNQPQHF
d_call: -; clone_size: -; j_call: TRBJ1-2; v_call: TRBV5-5; cdr3_nt: TGTGCCAGCAGCTTGGCCGGGTTAGGTGGCTACACCTTC; cdr3_aa: CASSLAGLGGYTF
d_call: TRBD2; clone_size: -; j_call: TRBJ2-3; v_call: TRBV29-1; cdr3_nt: TGCAGCGCCCGGAGGTTGCTTAGCGGGAGCACAGATACGCAGTATTTT; cdr3_aa: CSARRLLSGSTDTQYF
d_call: -; clone_size: few; j_call: TRBJ1-1; v_call: TRBV7-9; cdr3_nt: TGTGCCAGCAGCCTCCGACAGAATGAAGCTTTCTTT; cdr3_aa: CASSLRQNEAFF
d_call: -; clone_size: -; j_call: TRBJ1-4; v_call: TRBV18; cdr3_nt: TGTGCCAGCTCACCACGCATACAAACTAATGAAAAACTGTTTTTT; cdr3_aa: CASSPRIQTNEKLFF
d_call: -; clone_size: -; j_call: TRBJ1-2; v_call: TRBV5-4; cdr3_nt: TGTGCCAGCAGCTTGATGCTTAGTGCTAACTATGGCTACACCTTC; cdr3_aa: CASSLMLSANYGYTF
d_call: -; clone_size: -; j_call: TRBJ1-1; v_call: TRBV30; cdr3_nt: TGTGCCTGGAGTGTACATCGGGGACTCCTGAACACTGAAGCTTTCTTT; cdr3_aa: CAWSVHRGLLNTEAFF
d_call: -; clone_size: -; j_call: TRBJ2-7; v_call: TRBV3-1/TRBV3-2; cdr3_nt: TGTGCCAGCAGTGACGGGGTCTACGAGCAGTACTTC; cdr3_aa: CASSDGVYEQYF
d_call: -; clone_size: -; j_call: TRBJ1-6; v_call: TRBV6-5; cdr3_nt: TGTGCCAGCAGTTACAAGCAGGGGCGAGGATCACCCCTCCACTTT; cdr3_aa: CASSYKQGRGSPLHF
d_call: TRBD2; clone_size: -; j_call: TRBJ2-3; v_call: TRBV19; cdr3_nt: TGTGCCAGTAGCCCCGGGGGGACGGCAGATACGCAGTATTTT; cdr3_aa: CASSPGGTADTQYF
d_call: TRBD1; clone_size: -; j_call: TRBJ1-6; v_call: TRBV5-1; cdr3_nt: TGCGCCAGCAGCCCCGGGGGACAGAATTCACCCCTCCACTTT; cdr3_aa: CASSPGGQNSPLHF
d_call: -; clone_size: few; j_call: TRBJ1-5; v_call: TRBV5-6; cdr3_nt: TGTGCCAGCAGCATATCAACAGGGCTGAGCAATCAGCCCCAGCATTTT; cdr3_aa: CASSISTGLSNQPQHF
d_call: -; clone_size: -; j_call: TRBJ2-1; v_call: TRBV30; cdr3_nt: TGTGCCTGGACGAAAAACCAGATCAATGAGCAGTTCTTC; cdr3_aa: CAWTKNQINEQFF
d_call: -; clone_size: -; j_call: TRBJ2-1; v_call: TRBV28; cdr3_nt: TGTGCCAGCAGACAGGCGAGAACCTACAATGAGCAGTTCTTC; cdr3_aa: CASRQARTYNEQFF
d_call: TRBD1; clone_size: -; j_call: TRBJ1-2; v_call: TRBV18; cdr3_nt: TGTGCCAGCTCACCCGAGACAGGGGGCTATGGCTACACCTTC; cdr3_aa: CASSPETGGYGYTF
d_call: TRBD1; clone_size: once; j_call: TRBJ1-5; v_call: TRBV5-1; cdr3_nt: TGCGCCAGCAGCCCCCAGGGGGCTATCAATCAGCCCCAGCATTTT; cdr3_aa: CASSPQGAINQPQHF
d_call: TRBD2; clone_size: -; j_call: TRBJ2-1; v_call: TRBV7-9; cdr3_nt: TGTGCCAGCAGCTTAGCTTTTCGGGGGGGCTATGAGCAGTTCTTC; cdr3_aa: CASSLAFRGGYEQFF
d_call: TRBD1; clone_size: -; j_call: TRBJ1-2; v_call: TRBV6-5; cdr3_nt: TGTGCCAGCAGCCACACCACAGGGGGCGAGTTTGGCTACACCTTC; cdr3_aa: CASSHTTGGEFGYTF
d_call: TRBD1; clone_size: -; j_call: TRBJ2-3; v_call: TRBV2; cdr3_nt: TGTGCCAGCAGCGGGGACAGTCCCAGCACAGATACGCAGTATTTT; cdr3_aa: CASSGDSPSTDTQYF
d_call: TRBD1; clone_size: -; j_call: TRBJ1-2; v_call: TRBV9; cdr3_nt: TGTGCCAGCAGCCCCCGGACAGGTGGAGGCGCTACAGTTGGCTACACCTTC; cdr3_aa: CASSPRTGGGATVGYTF